The T cell receptor (beta chain) under discussion was sequenced for a study of T cells in localized non-small cell lung cancer. General study results and limits: Turning up in adjacent lung were a median roughly 62 of the top 100 tumor clones.

A note on this clone: Antigen unknown.

TCRdb's copy holds only in-frame clones and misses some; the assay was immunoSEQ multiplex PCR. Among about 5,400 clones listed, less than 40% were seen once. Germline V gene data show CDR1 as KGHSH and CDR2 as LQKENI. V was trimmed by 7 bases and J by 2 bases, leaving 11 bases between them. The CDR3 length is 13 residues. This sample comprised lung tumor tissue, obtained before any cancer treatment. J is TRBJ2-5 and V is TRBV18; D is unclear. This clonotype was sampled from a male donor at least 60 years old with stage I squamous cell lung carcinoma. CDR3 loop: CASLAGTQETQYF. Written as DNA, the CDR3 is TGTGCCAGCTTAGCAGGAACTCAAGAGACCCAGTACTTC.